Listed below are T cell receptor beta chains from one sample, sequenced in a study of PD-1 blockade in mismatch repair-deficient tumors. TCRdb's copy holds only in-frame clones and misses some; the assay was immunoSEQ multiplex PCR. This table has around 51,000 clones, over 70% appearing once. This specimen consisted of peripheral blood, obtained approximately 18 weeks after starting pembrolizumab. The receptors were sampled from an adult with mismatch repair-deficient cancer. Both conserved end residues are part of each CDR3. The D gene is left open where the match is weak. Not all rows give a size; the values are once, few, many and, for expanded clones, a class.

d_gene	v_gene	j_gene	abundance	CDR3nt	CDR3aa
TRBD1	TRBV30	TRBJ2-5	.	TGTGCCTGGAGCGTTCGGACAGGACAAGAGACCCAGTACTTC	CAWSVRTGQETQYF
TRBD1	TRBV7-9	TRBJ2-7	.	TGTGCCAGCAGCTTAGGGGCCAGGGGGCGCGGTCTTTCCGAGCAGTACTTC	CASSLGARGRGLSEQYF
.	TRBV11-1	TRBJ2-1	.	TGTGCCAGCAGCTTAGCGGGGGTTTACAATGAGCAGTTCTTC	CASSLAGVYNEQFF
.	TRBV7-6	TRBJ2-4	.	TGTGCCAGCAGCCGCGGAGCAGGTATAGACATTCAGTACTTC	CASSRGAGIDIQYF
.	TRBV7-9	TRBJ1-5	.	TGTGCCAGCAGCTTAGACGGGGGGGTGGGTCAGCCCCAGCATTTT	CASSLDGGVGQPQHF
.	TRBV5-4	TRBJ2-7	.	TGTGCCAGCAGCCCCCGGTGGGGGGACGAGCAGTACTTC	CASSPRWGDEQYF
.	TRBV2	TRBJ1-1	.	TGTGCCAACAGTGAAGTGGACTATCGAGGAGCTTTCTTT	CANSEVDYRGAFF
.	TRBV9	TRBJ1-2	once	TGTGCCAGCAGCGTCGGCTCCGACTATGGCTACACCTTC	CASSVGSDYGYTF
.	TRBV7-9	TRBJ1-5	.	TGTGCCAGCAGCCCCGAGGCGGGGGGCTTGCAGCCCCAGCATTTT	CASSPEAGGLQPQHF
.	TRBV30	TRBJ1-2	once	TGTGCCTGGAGTGTAGGCGGCTATGGCTACACCTTC	CAWSVGGYGYTF
.	TRBV30	TRBJ2-1	.	TGTGCCTGGAGCCCTACGGGCCGGTCCCGATCCAATGAGCAGTTCTTC	CAWSPTGRSRSNEQFF
.	TRBV6-5	TRBJ2-5	few	TGTGCCAGCACCTTCTCAGGAGCCCAAGAGACCCAGTACTTC	CASTFSGAQETQYF
.	TRBV29-1	TRBJ2-7	.	TGCAGCGTTATGGGGGGAGTGCACTCCTACGAGCAGTACTTC	CSVMGGVHSYEQYF
.	TRBV14	TRBJ1-2	.	TGTGCCAGCAGCCAAGGGTCTACGTATGGCTACACCTTC	CASSQGSTYGYTF
.	TRBV6-5	TRBJ1-2	.	TGTGCCAGCAGTTTGGGGCAGACCTATGGCTACACCTTC	CASSLGQTYGYTF
TRBD2	TRBV27	TRBJ2-7	.	TGTGCCAGTGAGCCGGGGACTAGCGGGTTGACGGGGGAGCAGTACTTC	CASEPGTSGLTGEQYF
TRBD2	TRBV5-4	TRBJ2-5	.	TGTGCCAGCAGGGTGGGACTAGCGGGGCGACAAGAGACCCAGTACTTC	CASRVGLAGRQETQYF
.	TRBV18	TRBJ1-3	.	TGTGCCAGCTCACCAAGCACCCGTGGCACCATATATTTT	CASSPSTRGTIYF
.	TRBV7-6	TRBJ2-5	.	TGTGCCAGCAGCTTAGCGGCAAACCAAGAGACCCAGTACTTC	CASSLAANQETQYF
.	TRBV4-3	TRBJ1-5	.	TGCGCCAGCAGCCAAGACCCAGGGACTTCAAATCAGCCCCAGCATTTT	CASSQDPGTSNQPQHF
.	TRBV19	TRBJ2-1	.	TGTGCCAGTAGTATAGATCTTAGTACAGGAAACGTGCAGTTCTTC	CASSIDLSTGNVQFF
TRBD2	TRBV2	TRBJ2-1	.	TGTGCCAGGGACTGGTTAGCGGGGTCCTACAATGAGCAGTTCTTC	CARDWLAGSYNEQFF
.	TRBV27	TRBJ1-5	.	TGTGCCAGCAGTTTATGGGGTTCTCAGCCCCAGCATTTT	CASSLWGSQPQHF
TRBD1	TRBV4-1	TRBJ1-1	.	TGCGCCAGCAGCCCCCGCTTTGACAGGGGACGAACTGAAGCTTTCTTT	CASSPRFDRGRTEAFF
.	TRBV7-9	TRBJ2-2	few	TGTGCCAGCGGATCTTCCGGGGAGCTGTTTTTT	CASGSSGELFF
.	TRBV29-1	TRBJ2-3	once	TGCAGCGGAGGAACAGATACGCAGTATTTT	CSGGTDTQYF
TRBD2	TRBV4-1	TRBJ2-5	few	TGCGCCAGCAGCCAAGTTGGCTCGGCGGGAGCGCAGACCCAGTACTTC	CASSQVGSAGAQTQYF
.	TRBV4-2	TRBJ2-3	.	TGTGCCAGCAGCCAGGTACCGACTAGCACAGATACGCAGTATTTT	CASSQVPTSTDTQYF
TRBD1	TRBV9	TRBJ2-2	.	TGTGCCAGCAGACCCCAGGGGGCCAACACCGGGGAGCTGTTTTTT	CASRPQGANTGELFF
.	TRBV25-1	TRBJ1-1	.	TGTGCCAGCAGTGAGGGGAGCGGCCGGGGGACTGAAGCTTTCTTT	CASSEGSGRGTEAFF
TRBD1	TRBV6-1	TRBJ1-1	.	TGTGCCAGCAGAGAAAACAGGGGAGGGGGCACTGAAGCTTTCTTT	CASRENRGGGTEAFF
TRBD1	TRBV2	TRBJ1-1	few	TGTGCCAGCAGTGAATCTGGGAAGGGGGCCACTGAAGCTTTCTTT	CASSESGKGATEAFF
.	TRBV18	TRBJ1-2	once	TGTGCCAGCTCACCGCTGGACAGTAACTATGGCTACACCTTC	CASSPLDSNYGYTF
.	TRBV9	TRBJ2-3	.	TGTGCCAGCAGCGCCGGGCGGGCTAGCACAGATACGCAGTATTTT	CASSAGRASTDTQYF
.	TRBV7-3	TRBJ2-2	.	TGTGCCAGCAGCTTAGGGCAGGGGGAGCTGTTTTTT	CASSLGQGELFF
TRBD1	TRBV7-3	TRBJ2-7	.	TGTGCCAGCAGCTTAACCGGGACAGGGGACTACGAGCAGTACTTC	CASSLTGTGDYEQYF
TRBD1	TRBV2	TRBJ1-5	.	TGTGCCAGCAGGAAAGGACAGGGAAACAATCAGCCCCAGCATTTT	CASRKGQGNNQPQHF
TRBD2	TRBV11-3	TRBJ2-5	.	TGTGCCAGCAGCTTTACGGGAGGAACAGAGACCCAGTACTTC	CASSFTGGTETQYF
TRBD1	TRBV18	TRBJ1-5	.	TGTGCCAGCTCGGGGACAGGCCCAAGTCAGCCCCAGCATTTT	CASSGTGPSQPQHF
.	TRBV30	TRBJ2-1	.	TGTGCCTCTGTTCCTGCGGGCAATGAGCAGTTCTTC	CASVPAGNEQFF
.	TRBV11-2	TRBJ2-1	.	TGTGCCAGCAGCTTAGTACCCGGGAACACCTACAATGAGCAGTTCTTC	CASSLVPGNTYNEQFF
.	TRBV5-6	TRBJ2-1	few	TGTGCCAGCAGCTTGAGATACAATGAGCAGTTCTTC	CASSLRYNEQFF
.	TRBV19	TRBJ2-1	.	TGTGCCAGTAGACCTAGTGCGACGGTACCCTACAATGAGCAGTTCTTC	CASRPSATVPYNEQFF